The 27 T cell receptor beta chains below come from one sample, sequenced in a study of chemoradiotherapy in HPV16-positive cancers. Clones were sequenced by immunoSEQ multiplex PCR, and TCRdb holds only the in-frame ones, with some missing. The data show 7,300 or so clones, about four fifths seen once. The source was blood, collected from a patient who underwent chemoradiotherapy. The receptors stem from a human donor with HPV-associated anogenital cancer.

Only one count was recorded for this clone. V gene TRBV6-1 combines with J gene TRBJ2-2, with 13 bases that match TRBD2. Germline CDR1 MNHNS, CDR2 SASEGT. CDR3 length: 15 amino acids. The junction had 0 bases not matched to a gene; V was cut back by 2 bases and J by 6 bases. The CDR3 spells CASSETSGGAGELFF. The CDR3 nucleotides read TGTGCCAGCAGTGAAACTAGCGGGGGGGCCGGGGAGCTGTTTTTT.

The V gene is TRBV7-2, the J gene TRBJ1-1, with 8 bases matching TRBD1. Germline values: CDR1 SGHTA, CDR2 FQGNSA. The CDR3 has 13 amino acids. V shed 3 bases, J shed 11 bases, and the junction held 8 bases outside the gene matches. The CDR3 protein is CASSFSGGMRAFF. CDR3 sequence (DNA): TGTGCCAGCAGCTTTTCAGGGGGCATGCGTGCTTTCTTT.

The chain combines TRBV29-1 with TRBJ1-1, with 8 bases identical to TRBD1. The CDR3 spans 13 residues. The V gene's germline CDR1 is SQVTM and CDR2 ANQGSEA. Unmatched junction bases numbered 8, after V lost 6 bases and J lost 5 bases. This CDR3 is CSVSQGDATEAFF. CDR3 nucleotide sequence: TGCAGCGTCTCACAGGGGGATGCTACTGAAGCTTTCTTT. Variable domain in full (rest from reference TRBV29-1 and TRBJ1-1): SAVISQKPSRDICQRGTSLTIQCQVDSQVTMMFWYRQQPGQSLTLIATANQGSEATYESGFVIDKFPISRPNLTFSTLTVSNMSPEDSSIYLCSVSQGDATEAFFGQGTRLTVV.

The V and J genes are TRBV7-6 and TRBJ2-7; D gene unclear. In germline, CDR1 is SGHVS, CDR2 FNYEAQ. The CDR3 loop spans 16 amino acids. Trimming removed 1 base from V and 2 bases from J, with 15 bases in between. CDR3 nucleotide sequence: TGTGCCAGCAGCTTAGGAAATCCAGAACAGACCTACGAGCAGTACTTC. This encodes CASSLGNPEQTYEQYF.

This clone was observed a single time. The chain uses TRBV18 and TRBJ1-1, with 7 bases fitting TRBD1. The CDR3 runs to 17 residues. The V and J ends lost 4 bases and 0 bases, in that order; junction bases with no gene match: 11. The V gene's germline CDR1 is KGHSH and CDR2 LQKENI. CDR3 sequence: CASSRIGDSFMNTEAFF. The CDR3 DNA follows: TGTGCCAGCTCACGAATCGGGGACAGTTTCATGAACACTGAAGCTTTCTTT.

This clone has only a few counts. This chain uses TRBV9 with TRBJ1-1; no reliable D call. The CDR3 is 15 residues long. V lost 0 bases, J lost 0 bases, and 9 bases lay in between. Germline values: CDR1 SGDLS, CDR2 YYNGEE. The CDR3 protein is CASSVAEAVNTEAFF. CDR3 DNA: TGTGCCAGCAGCGTAGCGGAAGCAGTGAACACTGAAGCTTTCTTT.

V is TRBV7-9 and J is TRBJ1-1, with TRBD1 as a possible D gene (5 bases). Germline V gene lookup returns CDR1 SEHNR and CDR2 FQNEAQ (reference sequence). CDR3 length: 16 residues. Trimming removed 11 bases from V and 1 base from J, with 23 bases in between. The CDR3 DNA sequence: TGTGCCCTCGGACGGGGCGCATCCCAATGGAACACTGAAGCTTTCTTT. It encodes CALGRGASQWNTEAFF. Full variable domain (remainder filled in from reference TRBV7-9 and TRBJ1-1): DTGVSQNPRHKITKRGQNVTFRCDPISEHNRLYWYRQTLGQGPEFLTYFQNEAQLEKSRLLSDRFSAERPKGSFSTLEIQRTEQGDSAMYLCALGRGASQWNTEAFFGQGTRLTVV.

V is TRBV5-4 and J is TRBJ2-7; D possibly corresponds to TRBD2 (6 bases). CDR1 is SGHNT, CDR2 YYREEE, per germline (reference sequence). This CDR3 is 14 amino acids long. V was clipped by 0 bases and J by 5 bases, with 12 bases between them. The CDR3 sequence: CASSLAGSLDEQYF. The DNA of the CDR3 is TGTGCCAGCAGCTTGGCCGGGAGTTTGGACGAGCAGTACTTC.

CDR3 residues: CASSPDRPYSNQPQHF. As DNA, the CDR3 is TGTGCCAGCAGCCCCGACAGGCCCTATAGCAATCAGCCCCAGCATTTT. V gene TRBV11-2 combines with J gene TRBJ1-5; weak D call: TRBD1 (6 bases). V shed 5 bases and J shed 0 bases, with 14 bases lying between them. In germline, CDR1 is SGHAT, CDR2 FQNNGV. The CDR3 runs to 16 residues. Together with reference TRBV11-2 and TRBJ1-5, the CDR3 gives the full variable domain: EAGVAQSPRYKIIEKRQSVAFWCNPISGHATLYWYQQILGQGPKLLIQFQNNGVVDDSQLPKDRFSAERLKGVDSTLKIQPAKLEDSAVYLCASSPDRPYSNQPQHFGDGTRLSIL.

The V gene is TRBV28, the J gene TRBJ1-2, with 8 bases fitting TRBD1. Germline V gene lookup returns CDR1 MDHEN and CDR2 SYDVKM. Trimming at V came to 8 bases and at J to 6 bases, leaving 11 bases not matched to a gene. The CDR3 runs 14 residues. CDR3 sequence: CASLPPGQGNGYTF. The CDR3 DNA reads TGTGCCAGCCTCCCCCCCGGACAGGGCAATGGCTACACCTTC.

The V and J genes are TRBV29-1 and TRBJ2-1; D gene uncertain. V was cut by 6 bases and J by 0 bases, with 9 bases left in between. The CDR3 is 13 amino acids. The V gene's germline CDR1 is SQVTM and CDR2 ANQGSEA. Here the CDR3 reads CSVSTRSYNEQFF. CDR3 nucleotide sequence: TGCAGCGTCTCGACTCGCTCCTACAATGAGCAGTTCTTC.

The chain links TRBV4-1 to TRBJ2-1; TRBD2 might be the D (5 bases). CDR3 length: 16 residues. V dropped 0 bases and J dropped 8 bases, with 17 bases sitting between them. Germline V gene lookup returns CDR1 MGHRA and CDR2 YSYEKL. The CDR3 coding sequence is TGCGCCAGCAGCCAAGATGGGAGCCTAGTCCGCTATGAGCAGTTCTTC. It encodes CASSQDGSLVRYEQFF.

The rearrangement uses TRBV7-9 and TRBJ1-2; 7 nucleotides agree with TRBD1. The CDR3 runs to 14 residues. From germline, CDR1 is SEHNR and CDR2 FQNEAQ (reference sequence). V gave up 5 bases and J gave up 2 bases; unmatched junction bases: 5. Here the CDR3 reads CASSPPGQNYGYTF. The DNA for the CDR3 is TGTGCCAGCAGCCCACCGGGACAGAACTATGGCTACACCTTC.

CDR3 in DNA: TGTGCCAGCAGTTATCGGGCAACAGGGGCCACTGAAGCTTTCTTT. It translates to CASSYRATGATEAFF. This rearrangement joins TRBV6-5 to TRBJ1-1; 7 positions match TRBD1. This CDR3 comprises 15 residues. Per germline, CDR1 MNHEY and CDR2 SVGAGI. With V trimmed by 3 bases and J by 4 bases, 8 bases remained unmatched.

V is TRBV28 and J is TRBJ1-5, with D possibly being TRBD1 (5 bases). The CDR3 is made up of 16 amino acids. Trimming took 3 bases from V and 7 from J, leaving 19 bases between them. The germline gives CDR1 MDHEN, CDR2 SYDVKM. The CDR3 is CASSLSSGLWGQPQHF. The DNA for the CDR3 is TGTGCCAGCAGTTTGTCTTCAGGGCTCTGGGGACAGCCCCAGCATTTT.

V is TRBV9 and J is TRBJ2-3; 8 bases are a match to TRBD2. CDR3 length: 15 residues. V lost 3 bases to trimming and J lost 8 bases; unmatched junction nucleotides: 11. In germline, CDR1 is SGDLS, CDR2 YYNGEE. The CDR3 bases are TGTGCCAGCAGCGAGTCCCCGGGGGGGAGGGGTACGCAGTATTTT. Its translation: CASSESPGGRGTQYF.

A few counts support this clone. CDR3 nucleotide sequence: TGTGCCAGCAGCCAATCGGGCACCCGTTGGACGGACAATAATTCACCCCTCCACTTT. Protein product: CASSQSGTRWTDNNSPLHF. The chain combines TRBV4-2 with TRBJ1-6; possibly TRBD1 for D (5 bases). The CDR3 loop spans 19 amino acids. Trimming removed 2 bases at V and 5 bases at J, with 22 bases between. The germline V gene encodes CDR1 LGHNA and CDR2 YNFKEQ.

This clone was detected once. The V and J genes are TRBV27 and TRBJ2-5, with D possibly matching TRBD2 (7 bases). V gave up 4 bases and J gave up 5 bases, with 11 bases separating them. The germline V gene has CDR1 MNHEY and CDR2 SMNVEV (reference sequence). CDR3 length equals 13 residues. The CDR3 sequence is CASSYGGRETQYF. CDR3 nucleotide sequence: TGTGCCAGCAGTTACGGGGGGCGGGAGACCCAGTACTTC.

The J gene is TRBJ1-2, the V gene TRBV14; D uncertain. V shed 2 bases and J shed 8 bases, with 15 bases lying between them. This CDR3 has 14 amino acids. CDR1 SGHDN and CDR2 FVKESK come from the germline V gene. As DNA, the CDR3 is TGTGCCAGCAGCCAATTGTGGGCAGGCGAGGGCTACACCTTC. Translating gives CASSQLWAGEGYTF.

This chain links TRBV12-5 with TRBJ1-2; the D is unclear. The CDR3 contains 13 residues. The V gene's germline CDR1 is LGHNT and CDR2 FRNRAP. Trimming removed 3 bases from V and 0 bases from J, with 5 bases in between. CDR3 bases: TGTGCTAGTGGTTTTAGAACTAACTATGGCTACACCTTC. This translates into CASGFRTNYGYTF.

This clone was seen once. V is TRBV5-5 and J is TRBJ2-1; the D gene is possibly TRBD1 (6 bases). Germline lookup yields CDR1 SGHKS and CDR2 YYEKEE (reference sequence). The V gene lost 4 bases and the J gene lost 6 bases, with 14 bases spanning the gap. The CDR3 totals 14 residues. The DNA of the CDR3 is TGTGCCAGCAGCCTCTCGACAGGATTCAATGAGCAGTTCTTC. Protein sequence: CASSLSTGFNEQFF.

The table lists this clone with a count of one. The chain recombines TRBV7-2 with TRBJ2-2; TRBD1 might be the D (5 bases). V was shortened by 5 bases and J by 5 bases, with 18 bases between the two germline ends. Germline values: CDR1 SGHTA, CDR2 FQGNSA. This CDR3 comprises 16 residues. As DNA, the CDR3 is TGTGCCAGCAGCAACGTCAGGGCCAGAGTAACCGGGGAGCTGTTTTTT. It encodes CASSNVRARVTGELFF.

The J gene is TRBJ2-1, the V gene TRBV15; no firm D call. Trimming stripped 3 bases from V and 0 bases from J, with 12 bases between. The CDR3 has 16 residues. Germline V gene data show CDR1 as LNHNV and CDR2 as YYDKDF (reference sequence). In DNA form, the CDR3 reads TGTGCCACCAGCAGTCCGCTTCTGAGCTCCTACAATGAGCAGTTCTTC. This codes for CATSSPLLSSYNEQFF.

The rearrangement links TRBV11-2 to TRBJ1-6; no clear D. The length of the CDR3 is 14 residues. V lost 5 bases to trimming and J lost 4 bases, with 9 bases between them. Germline V CDR1 and CDR2: SGHAT, FQNNGV. The CDR3 reads CASSVGEYNSPLHF. The CDR3 coding sequence is TGTGCCAGCAGCGTCGGCGAGTATAATTCACCCCTCCACTTT.

V is TRBV6-1 and J is TRBJ1-6; 10 bases match TRBD1. CDR1 is MNHNS and CDR2 is SASEGT in the germline V gene. The J segment lost 9 bases and the V segment lost 3 bases, leaving 8 bases of the junction unmatched. The CDR3 sequence is 16 residues long. The DNA of the CDR3 is TGTGCCAGCAGTGAGCTATTGGGACAGGGGATTTCACCCCTCCACTTT. It codes for CASSELLGQGISPLHF.

The chain employs TRBV7-2 and TRBJ1-5, with 10 positions matching TRBD1. V dropped 6 bases and J dropped 5; count of bases not matched to a gene: 4. The length of the CDR3 is 14 residues. Looked up from germline, CDR1 is SGHTA and CDR2 is FQGNSA. The CDR3 here is CASRQTGGDQPQHF. In nucleotides, the CDR3 is TGTGCCAGCAGACAGACAGGGGGCGATCAGCCCCAGCATTTT.

The chain couples TRBV11-2 to TRBJ2-7; a weak D match, TRBD2 (6 bases). The CDR3 runs to 14 residues. Trimming left V 8 bases short and J 0 bases short, with 14 bases between. Per germline, CDR1 SGHAT and CDR2 FQNNGV. The CDR3 coding sequence is TGTGCCAGCGGCGGGACGGCGAGCTCCTACGAGCAGTACTTC. This translates into CASGGTASSYEQYF.